Listed here are 21 T cell receptor beta chains from one sample, sequenced in a study of shared clonotypes between healthy human individuals. This table comes from immunoSEQ multiplex PCR, and its TCRdb copy is limited to in-frame clones, with some not included. The repertoire holds around 370,000 clones, with around 96% as singletons. The sample taken for sequencing was memory CD8+ T cells sorted from blood. Subset reported: CD45RO+ cells pooled with CCR7-negative TemRA cells. These receptors were collected from a man between 25 and 39 years old in good health.

The CDR3 spells CASSFVPGLAVLLTSNEQFF. In DNA, the CDR3 is TGTGCCAGCAGTTTTGTGCCGGGACTAGCGGTCCTCCTCACCAGCAATGAGCAGTTCTTC. The J gene is TRBJ2-1, the V gene TRBV27, with 11 positions matching TRBD2. This CDR3 comprises 20 residues. With 3 bases clipped from V and 6 bases from J, the junction kept 19 bases outside the gene matches. Germline V CDR1 and CDR2: MNHEY, SMNVEV (reference sequence).

This clone appeared a single time. CDR3 sequence: CASSVKGNTGELFF. In nucleotides, the CDR3 is TGTGCCAGCAGCGTAAAAGGAAACACCGGGGAGCTGTTTTTT. The genes are TRBV9 and TRBJ2-2; D is unresolved. Germline CDR1 is SGDLS and CDR2 is YYNGEE. Deletions cut 1 base from V and 2 bases from J, with 6 bases between. The CDR3 spans 14 residues. The full variable domain, with the rest looked up from reference TRBV9 and TRBJ2-2, is DSGVTQTPKHLITATGQRVTLRCSPRSGDLSVYWYQQSLDQGLQFLIQYYNGEERAKGNILERFSAQQFPDLHSELNLSSLELGDSALYFCASSVKGNTGELFFGEGSRLTVL.

The chain couples TRBV10-3 to TRBJ1-1, with D possibly being TRBD1 (5 bases). The CDR3 consists of 15 residues. V was shortened by 8 bases and J by 0 bases, with 16 bases between the two germline ends. CDR1 is ENHRY and CDR2 is SYGVKD in the germline V gene. The CDR3 DNA sequence: TGTGCCATCCGCGGACGCAGGGAGGTGAACACTGAAGCTTTCTTT. Translating gives CAIRGRREVNTEAFF.

This clone was counted once. The chain joins TRBV19 to TRBJ2-4; D call uncertain. The CDR3 spans 15 residues. CDR1 and CDR2 (germline): LNHDA, SQIVND (reference sequence). Trimming took off 4 bases at V and 0 bases at J, with 10 bases between the two ends. This CDR3 reads CASSTHFRAKNIQYF. In nucleotides, the CDR3 is TGTGCCAGTAGTACTCACTTTAGAGCCAAAAACATTCAGTACTTC.

This CDR3 reads CASNIQREGITLSTDTQYF. The CDR3, as DNA: TGTGCCAGCAATATTCAGCGGGAGGGGATTACCCTTAGCACAGATACGCAGTATTTT. The rearrangement uses TRBV2 and TRBJ2-3, with 10 bases fitting TRBD2. J gave up 0 bases and V 7 bases, and 16 bases lay outside the gene matches. Germline V gene data show CDR1 as SNHLY and CDR2 as FYNNEI. This CDR3 region has 19 residues.

The V and J genes are TRBV6-1 and TRBJ1-1; D not resolved. With 7 bases removed from V and 1 base from J, the gap between germline ends came to 7 bases. The germline V gene has CDR1 MNHNS and CDR2 SASEGT. CDR3 length equals 12 residues. This chain's CDR3 is CASTLKNTEAFF. CDR3 nucleotides: TGTGCCAGCACCCTTAAGAACACTGAAGCTTTCTTT.

This clone was detected only once. In DNA form, the CDR3 reads TGTGCCAGCTCACCATACGAAATGGGTTACAATGAGCAGTTCTTC. Its protein product is CASSPYEMGYNEQFF. The chain joins TRBV18 to TRBJ2-1; D unresolved. CDR1 and CDR2 from the germline V gene are KGHSH and LQKENI. V gave up 2 bases and J gave up 4 bases, with 12 bases separating them. CDR3 size: 15 residues. The whole variable domain, remainder taken from reference TRBV18 and TRBJ2-1, is NAGVMQNPRHLVRRRGQEARLRCSPMKGHSHVYWYRQLPEEGLKFMVYLQKENIIDESGMPKERFSAEFPKEGPSILRIQQVVRGDSAAYFCASSPYEMGYNEQFFGPGTRLTVL.

This chain connects TRBV10-3 to TRBJ2-1; 7 bases line up with TRBD2. V lost 10 bases and J lost 5; bases outside the gene matches: 5. The CDR3 totals 12 residues. Germline assignment: CDR1 ENHRY and CDR2 SYGVKD. The chain's CDR3 is CATRDYNNEQFF. Here the CDR3 DNA reads TGTGCCACTAGGGACTATAACAATGAGCAGTTCTTC.

The chain uses TRBV5-4 and TRBJ2-3; TRBD2 is a possible D gene (6 bases). Trimming took 2 bases from V and 5 from J, leaving 18 bases between them. CDR1 SGHNT and CDR2 YYREEE come from the germline V gene (reference sequence). The CDR3 is 16 residues long. The CDR3 loop reads CASSFEGRWRVDTQYF. The DNA for the CDR3 is TGTGCCAGCAGCTTTGAAGGGAGGTGGAGGGTAGATACGCAGTATTTT.

V gene TRBV6-1 combines with J gene TRBJ2-1; no clear D. Per germline, CDR1 MNHNS and CDR2 SASEGT. The germline V and J ends were trimmed by 3 bases and 3 bases, with 3 bases remaining between them. There are 12 residues in the CDR3. The CDR3 loop reads CASSEDYNEQFF. In DNA, the CDR3 is TGTGCCAGCAGTGAGGACTACAATGAGCAGTTCTTC.

The V gene is TRBV6-1, the J gene TRBJ2-3, with TRBD2 matching over 11 bases. Germline trimming cut 3 bases from V and 2 bases from J; bases unmatched to any gene: 7. The CDR3 has 17 amino acids. Germline V gene lookup returns CDR1 MNHNS and CDR2 SASEGT. CDR3 amino acids: CASSDTTSGSFTDTQYF. The CDR3, as DNA: TGTGCCAGCAGTGACACCACTAGCGGGAGTTTCACAGATACGCAGTATTTT.

The rearrangement uses TRBV27 and TRBJ1-2, with 7 nucleotides matching TRBD1. CDR1 MNHEY and CDR2 SMNVEV come from the germline V gene (reference sequence). The CDR3 contains 14 residues. Losses at the gene ends were 5 bases for V and 5 bases for J; bases not matched to a gene: 8. The CDR3 DNA sequence: TGTGCCAGCAGTCCCTCGGACAGGATATATGGCTACACCTTC. Translated, it gives CASSPSDRIYGYTF.

The chain couples TRBV7-2 to TRBJ2-1, with 8 bases fitting TRBD1. This CDR3 has 18 residues. The V gene's germline CDR1 is SGHTA and CDR2 FQGNSA. The V segment lost 2 bases and the J segment 6 bases; nucleotides outside the gene matches: 15. CDR3 nucleotide sequence: TGTGCCAGCAGCTTACCCCGATCAGGGGGCGCGATGGGCAATGAGCAGTTCTTC. Its translation is CASSLPRSGGAMGNEQFF.

The chain employs TRBV5-1 and TRBJ1-4, with D possibly matching TRBD1 (5 bases). V was pared by 0 bases and J by 8 bases, with 11 bases between. The germline gives CDR1 SGHRS, CDR2 YFSETQ. The length of the CDR3 is 14 residues. CDR3 bases: TGCGCCAGCAGCTTGGCCGGGGCTGGGGAAAAACTGTTTTTT. This sequence encodes CASSLAGAGEKLFF.

The genes are TRBV21-1 and TRBJ1-2; TRBD1, the D gene given by the table, was not confirmed from the DNA. TRBV21-1 is a pseudogene locus. CDR3 length: 17 amino acids. In DNA, the CDR3 is TGTGCCAGCAGCGCCAAGATGGGACAGGGTGCTAACTATGGCTACACCTTC. This encodes CASSAKMGQGANYGYTF.

The chain joins TRBV15 to TRBJ2-7; maybe TRBD2 (5 bases). V lost 1 base, J lost 3 bases, and 7 bases lay in between. The CDR3 is 13 residues long. The germline gives CDR1 LNHNV, CDR2 YYDKDF (reference sequence). CDR3 amino acids: CATSRGGFYEQYF. The CDR3 DNA sequence: TGTGCCACCAGCAGAGGAGGGTTCTACGAGCAGTACTTC.

V gene TRBV29-1 combines with J gene TRBJ1-1; 8 bases agree with TRBD1. Germline values: CDR1 SQVTM, CDR2 ANQGSEA. The CDR3 is 16 amino acids. Unmatched junction bases numbered 10, after V lost 3 bases and J lost 1 base. CDR3 coding DNA: TGCAGCGTTGATCTCAGGGGGCATTTCAAGAACACTGAAGCTTTCTTT. Protein sequence: CSVDLRGHFKNTEAFF. The whole variable domain, filled in from reference TRBV29-1 and TRBJ1-1, reads SAVISQKPSRDICQRGTSLTIQCQVDSQVTMMFWYRQQPGQSLTLIATANQGSEATYESGFVIDKFPISRPNLTFSTLTVSNMSPEDSSIYLCSVDLRGHFKNTEAFFGQGTRLTVV.

The chain carries TRBV9 and TRBJ1-5; TRBD1 matches at 9 bases. Germline CDR1 and CDR2: SGDLS and YYNGEE. The CDR3 contains 15 residues. With 0 bases clipped from V and 6 bases from J, the junction kept 4 bases outside the gene matches. The CDR3 region has the DNA TGTGCCAGCAGCGTAGGACAGGGGGTAGGTCAGCCCCAGCATTTT. Protein product: CASSVGQGVGQPQHF. Using reference TRBV9 and TRBJ1-5 for the parts outside the CDR3, the full variable domain is DSGVTQTPKHLITATGQRVTLRCSPRSGDLSVYWYQQSLDQGLQFLIQYYNGEERAKGNILERFSAQQFPDLHSELNLSSLELGDSALYFCASSVGQGVGQPQHFGDGTRLSIL.

The chain combines TRBV9 with TRBJ1-6; 10 bases line up with TRBD1. The CDR3 is 14 amino acids. With 2 bases clipped from V and 9 bases from J, the junction kept 2 bases outside the gene matches. CDR1 is SGDLS and CDR2 is YYNGEE in the germline V gene. The CDR3 is CASSVGTGVSPLHF. The CDR3 nucleotides read TGTGCCAGCAGCGTCGGGACAGGGGTTTCACCCCTCCACTTT. Combining the CDR3 with reference TRBV9 and TRBJ1-6 gives the whole variable domain DSGVTQTPKHLITATGQRVTLRCSPRSGDLSVYWYQQSLDQGLQFLIQYYNGEERAKGNILERFSAQQFPDLHSELNLSSLELGDSALYFCASSVGTGVSPLHFGNGTRLTVT.

This clone was observed once. The J gene is TRBJ2-5, the V gene TRBV21-1; TRBD1 reflects the table's D call only, with no check against the DNA. TRBV21-1 is reported as a pseudogene. The length of the CDR3 is 18 residues. CDR3 amino acids: CASSNNCGTPRHQETQYF. The CDR3, as DNA: TGTGCCAGCAGCAATAACTGTGGCACCCCCAGGCATCAAGAGACCCAGTACTTC.

The rearrangement joins TRBV2 to TRBJ2-2, with D tentatively TRBD1 (5 bases). The V end lost 3 bases, the J end lost 4 bases, and 9 bases lay between the germline ends. The CDR3 contains 14 residues. Germline V gene data show CDR1 as SNHLY and CDR2 as FYNNEI. CDR3 nucleotide sequence: TGTGCCAGCAGTGAGAGGCAGGGCACCGGGGAGCTGTTTTTT. It encodes CASSERQGTGELFF. Filled out from reference TRBV2 and TRBJ2-2, the complete variable domain reads EPEVTQTPSHQVTQMGQEVILRCVPISNHLYFYWYRQILGQKVEFLVSFYNNEISEKSEIFDDQFSVERPDGSNFTLKIRSTKLEDSAMYFCASSERQGTGELFFGEGSRLTVL.